The 8 T cell receptor beta chains below come from one sample, sequenced in a study of cytomegalovirus exposure and HLA in healthy donors. The PCR was carried out with 60 Vbeta primers and 13 Jbeta primers. TCRdb's table, derived via immunoSEQ multiplex PCR, lists solely in-frame clones and lacks some. This sample has about 130,000 clones, with 70% to 80% found just once. Material: PBMCs. The receptors were gathered from a man between 45 and 60 years old in good health and CMV-seronegative.

This clone was seen a single time. This rearrangement joins TRBV4-1 to TRBJ2-3, with 7 bases matching TRBD2. Germline CDR1 MGHRA, CDR2 YSYEKL. CDR3 length: 14 amino acids. The V and J ends lost 2 bases and 2 bases, in that order; junction bases with no gene match: 1. The CDR3, as DNA: TGCGCCAGCAGCCAAAGCGGGACCACAGATACGCAGTATTTT. Protein product: CASSQSGTTDTQYF.

The V and J genes are TRBV6-1 and TRBJ1-5; D is undetermined. V was clipped by 5 bases and J by 1 base, with 9 bases between them. Germline loops: CDR1 MNHNS, CDR2 SASEGT. CDR3 length equals 14 residues. In DNA form, the CDR3 reads TGTGCCAGCAGTAGAGGGTTGAGCAATCAGCCCCAGCATTTT. Translating it yields CASSRGLSNQPQHF.

The chain has TRBV19 and TRBJ1-4; 7 bases line up with TRBD1. V lost 5 bases, J lost 7 bases, and 16 bases stayed unmatched. Per germline, CDR1 LNHDA and CDR2 SQIVND (reference sequence). The CDR3 sequence is 17 residues long. Written as DNA, the CDR3 is TGTGCCAGTAGTGGACTCAACTTCGGGACAGCCATTGAAAAACTGTTTTTT. It is translated as CASSGLNFGTAIEKLFF.

In its sample, this clone was seen a few times. The chain combines TRBV28 with TRBJ1-2; tentatively, D is TRBD1 (5 bases). The CDR3 is made up of 12 amino acids. The V end was cut by 8 bases, the J end by 5 bases, with 12 bases between. Germline V gene lookup returns CDR1 MDHEN and CDR2 SYDVKM. The CDR3, as DNA: TGTGCCAGCCGGGACTGGGTTTATGGCTACACCTTC. Its protein product is CASRDWVYGYTF.

This clone was observed a handful of times. The chain couples TRBV18 to TRBJ2-3; D might be TRBD2 (6 bases). V lost 3 bases to trimming and J lost 3 bases, with 16 bases between them. This CDR3 comprises 16 residues. The germline V gene encodes CDR1 KGHSH and CDR2 LQKENI. The CDR3 sequence is CASSPTTSSTTDTQYF. The CDR3 DNA sequence: TGTGCCAGCTCACCTACGACTAGTTCTACAACAGATACGCAGTATTTT.

J is TRBJ1-2 and V is TRBV7-9; D uncertain. V lost 1 base, J lost 4 bases, and 13 bases lay in between. This CDR3 region has 15 residues. Looked up from germline, CDR1 is SEHNR and CDR2 is FQNEAQ (reference sequence). The CDR3, as DNA: TGTGCCAGCAGCTTAGGAGTCCCGCAAATCTATGGCTACACCTTC. It encodes CASSLGVPQIYGYTF.

The DNA for the CDR3 is TGCAGCGGTAGGACCGAATCGGGAACTGAAGCTTTCTTT. Translated, it gives CSGRTESGTEAFF. The chain is built from TRBV29-1 and TRBJ1-1; no reliable D call. Germline V gene data show CDR1 as SQVTM and CDR2 as ANQGSEA. CDR3 length: 13 amino acids. V was cut by 7 bases and J by 5 bases, with 17 bases left in between. Looking up the rest from reference TRBV29-1 and TRBJ1-1 gives the full variable domain: SAVISQKPSRDICQRGTSLTIQCQVDSQVTMMFWYRQQPGQSLTLIATANQGSEATYESGFVIDKFPISRPNLTFSTLTVSNMSPEDSSIYLCSGRTESGTEAFFGQGTRLTVV.

The chain carries TRBV13 and TRBJ1-1; D is undetermined. The germline V gene has CDR1 PRHDT and CDR2 FYEKMQ (reference sequence). V was cut by 1 base and J by 2 bases, with 11 bases left in between. The CDR3 has 15 residues. The CDR3 reads CASSLDPGSNTEAFF. CDR3 nucleotides: TGTGCCAGCAGCTTAGACCCGGGAAGCAACACTGAAGCTTTCTTT.